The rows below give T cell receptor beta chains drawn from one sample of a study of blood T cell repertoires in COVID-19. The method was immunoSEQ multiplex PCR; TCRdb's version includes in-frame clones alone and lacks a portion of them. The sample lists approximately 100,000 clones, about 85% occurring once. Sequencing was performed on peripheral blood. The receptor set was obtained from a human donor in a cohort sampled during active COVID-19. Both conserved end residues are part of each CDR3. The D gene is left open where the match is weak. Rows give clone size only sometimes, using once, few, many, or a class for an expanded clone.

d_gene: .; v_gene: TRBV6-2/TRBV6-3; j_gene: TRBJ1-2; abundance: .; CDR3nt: TGTGCCAGCAGTTACCGGACAGCTTATGGCTACACCTTC; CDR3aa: CASSYRTAYGYTF
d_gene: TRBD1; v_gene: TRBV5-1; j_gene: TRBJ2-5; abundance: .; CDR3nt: TGCGCCAGCAGTCCCCAGGGGGCCCAAGAGACCCAGTACTTC; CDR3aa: CASSPQGAQETQYF
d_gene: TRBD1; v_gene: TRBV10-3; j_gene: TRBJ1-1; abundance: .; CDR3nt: TGTGCCACCTCGACAGGGGGTTCCACTGAAGCTTTCTTT; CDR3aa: CATSTGGSTEAFF
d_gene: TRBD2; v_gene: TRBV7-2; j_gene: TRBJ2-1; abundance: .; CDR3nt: TGTGCCAGCAGCTTAGACCTTACCGGGGGGGTCAGAAATGAGCAGTTCTTC; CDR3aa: CASSLDLTGGVRNEQFF
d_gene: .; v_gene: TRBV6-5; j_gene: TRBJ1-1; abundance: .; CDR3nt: TGTGCCAGCAGTTTCCCCTCCAGGGATCAAGCTTTCTTT; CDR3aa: CASSFPSRDQAFF
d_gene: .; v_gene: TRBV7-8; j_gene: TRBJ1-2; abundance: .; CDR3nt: TGTGCCAGCAGCTTAGGAGCTCGAGGGTCTTCCGACTACACCTTC; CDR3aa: CASSLGARGSSDYTF
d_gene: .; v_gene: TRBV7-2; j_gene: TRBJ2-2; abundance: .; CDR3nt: TGTGCCAGCAGCTTATCTAGTAGGATTACCGGGGAGCTGTTTTTT; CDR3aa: CASSLSSRITGELFF
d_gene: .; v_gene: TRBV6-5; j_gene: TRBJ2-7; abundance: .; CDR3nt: TGTGCCAGCAGTTACGCTCAGGGGTCTTGGGAGCAGTACTTC; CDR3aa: CASSYAQGSWEQYF
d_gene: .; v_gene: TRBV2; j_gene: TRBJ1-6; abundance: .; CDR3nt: TGTGCCAGCAGGGGAGGTTTCTATAATTCACCCCTCCACTTT; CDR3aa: CASRGGFYNSPLHF
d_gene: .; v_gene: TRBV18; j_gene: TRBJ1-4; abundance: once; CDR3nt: TGTGCCAGCTCACCAGGGCGGGTTAATGAAAAACTGTTTTTT; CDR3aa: CASSPGRVNEKLFF
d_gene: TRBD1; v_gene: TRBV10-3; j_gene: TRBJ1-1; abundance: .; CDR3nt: TGTGCCATCAGTGCCGGGACAGGTACCCCTGAAGCTTTCTTT; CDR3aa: CAISAGTGTPEAFF
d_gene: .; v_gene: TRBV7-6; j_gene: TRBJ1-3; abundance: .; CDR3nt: TGTGCCAGCAGCTTAAGGGGGACTGGAAACACCATATATTTT; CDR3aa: CASSLRGTGNTIYF
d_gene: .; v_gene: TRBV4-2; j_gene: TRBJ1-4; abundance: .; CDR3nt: TGTGCCAGCAGCCCCCCTCGGGGGTTTGAAAAACTGTTTTTT; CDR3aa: CASSPPRGFEKLFF
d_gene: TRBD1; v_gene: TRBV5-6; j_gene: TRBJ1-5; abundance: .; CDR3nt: TGTGCCAGCAGCTCCTGGACAGGGTGGGCTGGAGGCAATCAGCCCCAGCATTTT; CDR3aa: CASSSWTGWAGGNQPQHF
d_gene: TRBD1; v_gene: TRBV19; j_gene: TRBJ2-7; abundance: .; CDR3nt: TGTGCCAGTAGTATTCTCACGGGACAGGGTCGGTACGAGCAGTACTTC; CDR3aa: CASSILTGQGRYEQYF
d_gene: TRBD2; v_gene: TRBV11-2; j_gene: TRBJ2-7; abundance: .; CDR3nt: TGTGCCAGCAGCTTAGTTCCTAGCGGCCTGAGCTCCTACGAGCAGTACTTC; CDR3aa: CASSLVPSGLSSYEQYF
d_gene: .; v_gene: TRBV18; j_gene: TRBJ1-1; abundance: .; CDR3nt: TGTGCCAGCTCAAAAGACAGGCCGAACACTGAAGCTTTCTTT; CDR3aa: CASSKDRPNTEAFF
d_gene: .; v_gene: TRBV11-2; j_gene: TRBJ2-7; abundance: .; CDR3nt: TGTGCCAGCAGCTTAGTATTGGACAACTCCTACGAGCAGTACTTC; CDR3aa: CASSLVLDNSYEQYF
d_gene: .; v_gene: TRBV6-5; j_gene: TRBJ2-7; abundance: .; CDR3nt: TGTGCCAGCGGGGATGTGCGGACATTTCCCTACGAGCAGTACTTC; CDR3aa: CASGDVRTFPYEQYF
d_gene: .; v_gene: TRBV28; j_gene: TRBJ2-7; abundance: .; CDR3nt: TGTTCCTCTGGAGGGCGGGGCTACGAGCAGTACTTC; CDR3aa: CSSGGRGYEQYF
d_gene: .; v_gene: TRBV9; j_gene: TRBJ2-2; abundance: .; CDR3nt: TGTGCCAGCAGCGCTACAGGCGCGAACACCGGGGAGCTGTTTTTT; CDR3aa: CASSATGANTGELFF
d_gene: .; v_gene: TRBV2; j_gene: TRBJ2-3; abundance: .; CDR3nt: TGTGCCAGCAGTGAAGATGGAGATTGGGATACGCAGTATTTT; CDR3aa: CASSEDGDWDTQYF
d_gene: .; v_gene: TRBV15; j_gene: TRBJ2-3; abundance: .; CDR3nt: TGTGCCACCAGTACTCTAAGCGGACAGCGCACAGATACGCAGTATTTT; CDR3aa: CATSTLSGQRTDTQYF
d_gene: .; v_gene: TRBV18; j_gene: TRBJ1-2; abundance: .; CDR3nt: TGTGCCAGCTCACCACCGGGCAGAGGCTACACCTTC; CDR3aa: CASSPPGRGYTF
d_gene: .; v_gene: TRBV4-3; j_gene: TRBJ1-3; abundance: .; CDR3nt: TGCGCCAGCAGCCAAGATTACGGCGGGCGAAACACCATATATTTT; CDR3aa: CASSQDYGGRNTIYF
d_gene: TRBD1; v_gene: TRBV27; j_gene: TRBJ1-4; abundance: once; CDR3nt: TGTGCCAGCAGTTTGGACAGGAAGGGAAAACTGTTTTTT; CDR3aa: CASSLDRKGKLFF
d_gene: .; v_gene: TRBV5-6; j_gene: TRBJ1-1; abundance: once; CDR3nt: TGTGCCAGCACCCCCTGGAGGGGTCCCGGTGAAGCTTTCTTT; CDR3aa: CASTPWRGPGEAFF
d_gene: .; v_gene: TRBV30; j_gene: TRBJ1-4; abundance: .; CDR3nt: TGTGCCTGGAGACCAGGGGTTACAACTAATGAAAAACTGTTTTTT; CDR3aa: CAWRPGVTTNEKLFF
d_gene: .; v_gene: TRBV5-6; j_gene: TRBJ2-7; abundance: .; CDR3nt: TGTGCCAGCAGCTTGGGACCCCTAGGGGGACATATCGAGCAGTACTTC; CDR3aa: CASSLGPLGGHIEQYF
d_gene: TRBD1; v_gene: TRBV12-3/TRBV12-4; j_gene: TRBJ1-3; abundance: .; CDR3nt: TGTGCCAACAGGGGGCCTGGAAACACCATATATTTT; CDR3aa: CANRGPGNTIYF
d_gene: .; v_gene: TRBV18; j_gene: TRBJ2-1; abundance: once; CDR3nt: TGTGCCAGCTCTGGGCTGAGCTCCTACAATGAGCAGTTCTTC; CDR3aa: CASSGLSSYNEQFF
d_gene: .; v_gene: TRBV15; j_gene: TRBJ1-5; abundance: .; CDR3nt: TGTGCCACCAGCAGAGATGGAAGGGGAAGTGATCAGCCCCAGCATTTT; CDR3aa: CATSRDGRGSDQPQHF
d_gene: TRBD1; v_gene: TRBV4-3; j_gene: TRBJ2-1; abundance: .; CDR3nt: TGCGCCAGCAGCCAAGATGATATAGGAAGGGGGCTAGGTAATGAGCAGTTCTTC; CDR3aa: CASSQDDIGRGLGNEQFF
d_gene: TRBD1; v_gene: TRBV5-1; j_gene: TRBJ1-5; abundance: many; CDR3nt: TGCGCCAGCAGCTTAGGGGGCACAAGCAATCAGCCCCAGCATTTT; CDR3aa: CASSLGGTSNQPQHF
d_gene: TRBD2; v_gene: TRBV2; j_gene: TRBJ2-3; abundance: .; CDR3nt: TGTGCCAGCAGTTCCCAGACTAGCGGGAGCGATACGCAGTATTTT; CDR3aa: CASSSQTSGSDTQYF
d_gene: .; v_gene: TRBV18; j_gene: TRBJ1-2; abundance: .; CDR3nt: TGTGCCAGCTCACCAGGGGGGTCCCCAAACTATGGCTACACCTTC; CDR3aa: CASSPGGSPNYGYTF
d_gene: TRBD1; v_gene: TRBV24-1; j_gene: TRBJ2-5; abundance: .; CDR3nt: TGTGCCACCAGTGACCCGGGACAGAAAGAGACCCAGTACTTC; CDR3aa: CATSDPGQKETQYF
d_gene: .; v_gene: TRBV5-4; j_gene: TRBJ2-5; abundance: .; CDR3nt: TGTGCCAGCAGCCTGGGCCGAGGAGAGACCCAGTACTTC; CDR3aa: CASSLGRGETQYF
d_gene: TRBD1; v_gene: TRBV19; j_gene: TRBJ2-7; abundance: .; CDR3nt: TGTGCATCCCGGGGACAGTCCTACGAGCAGTACTTC; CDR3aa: CASRGQSYEQYF
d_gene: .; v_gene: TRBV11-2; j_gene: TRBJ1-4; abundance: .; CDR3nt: TGTGCCAGCAGCCTTAATACGGCAACTAATGAAAAACTGTTTTTT; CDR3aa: CASSLNTATNEKLFF
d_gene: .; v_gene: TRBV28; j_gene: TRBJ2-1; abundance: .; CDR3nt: TGTGCCAGCGGCCGCCGAATTGACAATGAGCAGTTCTTC; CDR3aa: CASGRRIDNEQFF
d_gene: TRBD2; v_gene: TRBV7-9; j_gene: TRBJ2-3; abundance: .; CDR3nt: TGTGCCAGCCTACGCCTGGGCGGGGGGGCCGTAGATACGCAGTATTTT; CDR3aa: CASLRLGGGAVDTQYF
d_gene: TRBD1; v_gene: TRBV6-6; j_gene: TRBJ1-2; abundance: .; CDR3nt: TGTGCCAGCAGCCGCACAGGGGGCGGAGATGGCTACACCTTC; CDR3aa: CASSRTGGGDGYTF
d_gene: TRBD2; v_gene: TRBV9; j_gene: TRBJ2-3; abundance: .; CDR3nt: TGTGCCAGCAGCGTAGGGAGCGGGGGAAACCGGGAAGATACGCAGTATTTT; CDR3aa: CASSVGSGGNREDTQYF
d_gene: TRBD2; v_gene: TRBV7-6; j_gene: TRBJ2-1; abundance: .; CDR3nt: TGTGCCAGCAGCTTAAGGTCCGGGACTAGCGGGTACAATGAGCAGTTCTTC; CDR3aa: CASSLRSGTSGYNEQFF
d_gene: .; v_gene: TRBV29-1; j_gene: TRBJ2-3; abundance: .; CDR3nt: TGCAGCGTTCGGAGCACAGATACGCAGTATTTT; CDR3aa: CSVRSTDTQYF
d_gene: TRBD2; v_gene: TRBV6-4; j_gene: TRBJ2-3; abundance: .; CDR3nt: TGTGCCAGCAGTCTACTAGCGGGAGACACAGATACGCAGTATTTT; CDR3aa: CASSLLAGDTDTQYF
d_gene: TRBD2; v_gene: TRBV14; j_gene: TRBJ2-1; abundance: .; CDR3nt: TGTGCCAGCAGTGCGATTCCGGGACTACTGGCGGGCAATGAGCAGTTCTTC; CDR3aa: CASSAIPGLLAGNEQFF
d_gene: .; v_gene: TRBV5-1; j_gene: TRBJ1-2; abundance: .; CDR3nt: TGCGCCAGCAGCTTGGCCCCAGGGGACTATGAGGGCTACACCTTC; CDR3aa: CASSLAPGDYEGYTF
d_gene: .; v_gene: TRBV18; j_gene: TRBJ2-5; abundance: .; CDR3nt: TGTGCCAGCTCACCGGGGGGAGAGACCCAGTACTTC; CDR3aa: CASSPGGETQYF
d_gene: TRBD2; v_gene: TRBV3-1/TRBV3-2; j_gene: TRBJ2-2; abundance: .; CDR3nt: TGTGCCAGCAGCCGGGGACTAGCGGGGGGCTCCACCGGGGAGCTGTTTTTT; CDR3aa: CASSRGLAGGSTGELFF
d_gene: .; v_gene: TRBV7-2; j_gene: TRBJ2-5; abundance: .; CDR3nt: TGTGCCAGCAGCCTCAACCAGGGATGGGAGACCCAGTACTTC; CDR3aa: CASSLNQGWETQYF
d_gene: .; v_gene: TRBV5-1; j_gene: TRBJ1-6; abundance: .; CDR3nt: TGCGCCAGCAGCTTCGGGGGGGCCTCCTATAATTCACCCCTCCACTTT; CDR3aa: CASSFGGASYNSPLHF
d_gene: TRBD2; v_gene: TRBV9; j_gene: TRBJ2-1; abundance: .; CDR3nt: TGTGCCAGCAGCCCACGGACTAGCGGGGCCTACAATGAGCAGTTCTTC; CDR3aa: CASSPRTSGAYNEQFF
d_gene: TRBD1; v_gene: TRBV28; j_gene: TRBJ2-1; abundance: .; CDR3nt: TGTGCCAGCAAACAGGGGGTCGGCTACAATGAGCAGTTCTTC; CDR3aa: CASKQGVGYNEQFF
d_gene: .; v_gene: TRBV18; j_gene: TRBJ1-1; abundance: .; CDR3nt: TGTGCCAGCTCACCGGCCAGCGTCATGAACACTGAAGCTTTCTTT; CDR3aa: CASSPASVMNTEAFF
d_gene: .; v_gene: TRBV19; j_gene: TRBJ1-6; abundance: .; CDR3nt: TGTGCCAGTAGTACCGCACGGACAGCTAATTCACCCCTCCACTTT; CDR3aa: CASSTARTANSPLHF
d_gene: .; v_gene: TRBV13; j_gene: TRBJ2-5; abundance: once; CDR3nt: TGTGCCAGCAGCCTCGCAGGAAAAGGTGTGGAGACCCAGTACTTC; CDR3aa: CASSLAGKGVETQYF